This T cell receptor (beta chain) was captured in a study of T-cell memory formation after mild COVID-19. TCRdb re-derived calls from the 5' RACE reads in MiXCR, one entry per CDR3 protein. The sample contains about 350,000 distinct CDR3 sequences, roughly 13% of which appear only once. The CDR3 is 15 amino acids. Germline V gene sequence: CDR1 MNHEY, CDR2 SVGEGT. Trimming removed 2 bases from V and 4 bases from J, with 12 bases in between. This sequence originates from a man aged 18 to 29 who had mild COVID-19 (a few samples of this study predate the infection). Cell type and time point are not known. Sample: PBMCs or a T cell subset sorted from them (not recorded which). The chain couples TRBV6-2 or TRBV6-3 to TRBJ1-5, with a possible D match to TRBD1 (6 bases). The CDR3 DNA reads TGTGCCAGCAGTTACCCAGGGGCGGTAAATCAGCCCCAGCATTTT. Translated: CASSYPGAVNQPQHF.